These T cell receptor beta chains were read from a single sample in a study of cytomegalovirus exposure and HLA in healthy donors. The method was immunoSEQ multiplex PCR; TCRdb's version includes in-frame clones alone and lacks a portion of them. The sample lists around 21,000 clones, around 77% occurring once. The sequenced sample consisted of PBMCs. These receptors originate from a man in his fifties or sixties in good health and CMV-seronegative. Each CDR3 is given with its conserved first and last residue. A D gene is named only where the DNA matches it firmly. Clone sizes are given selectively: once, few, many, or a class where the clone is expanded.

V	size	D	J	DNA	CDR3
TRBV7-3	.	.	TRBJ2-2	TGTGCCAGCAGCTCACTCCCCCAGAACACCGGGGAGCTGTTTTTT	CASSSLPQNTGELFF
TRBV27	.	TRBD2	TRBJ2-1	TGTGCCAGCAGTGCCACTAGCGGGAGGTTCTACAATGAGCAGTTCTTC	CASSATSGRFYNEQFF
TRBV28	few	TRBD1	TRBJ1-1	TGTGCCAGCAGATTATTCGACAGGGGGGGCGCTGAAGCTTTCTTT	CASRLFDRGGAEAFF
TRBV4-3	.	.	TRBJ2-7	TGCGCCAGCAGCCAAGGTAGGGAGCGGGTTTACGAGCAGTACTTC	CASSQGRERVYEQYF
TRBV15	.	TRBD1	TRBJ1-2	TGTGCCACCAGCAGACCCGGGACAGGGAGCACTAACTATGGCTACACCTTC	CATSRPGTGSTNYGYTF
TRBV7-3	.	.	TRBJ2-1	TGTGCCAGCTCCTCCTTCTCCTACAATGAGCAGTTCTTC	CASSSFSYNEQFF
TRBV2	.	TRBD2	TRBJ2-3	TGTGCCAGTCATCCAGCGGGGGGAGTAGATACGCAGTATTTT	CASHPAGGVDTQYF
TRBV6-5	.	TRBD2	TRBJ2-1	TGTGCCAGCAGTTACGGGACTAGCGGGGGGGCCCGTGAGCAGTTCTTC	CASSYGTSGGAREQFF
TRBV7-9	few	TRBD1	TRBJ1-1	TGTGCCAGCAGCTCGACAGGGGGTAAAACTGAAGCTTTCTTT	CASSSTGGKTEAFF
TRBV7-3	.	.	TRBJ2-2	TGTGCCAGCAGCCGCCAGGGACTTTCCACCGGGGAGCTGTTTTTT	CASSRQGLSTGELFF
TRBV28	.	TRBD2	TRBJ2-1	TGTGCCAGCAGTAACGGCGGGGCTAGCGGGAGGTACAATGAGCAGTTCTTC	CASSNGGASGRYNEQFF
TRBV19	.	.	TRBJ1-5	TGTGCCAGTGGGGAGATGAATCAGCCCCAGCATTTT	CASGEMNQPQHF
TRBV7-6	.	.	TRBJ2-3	TGTGCCAGCAGCCGCGGGGCAGATACGCAGTATTTT	CASSRGADTQYF
TRBV5-1	.	TRBD1	TRBJ1-1	TGCGCCAGCAGCCCGACAGGGTCGAACACTGAAGCTTTCTTT	CASSPTGSNTEAFF
TRBV28	.	.	TRBJ1-1	TGTGCCAGCTTTTCTACCCCGAACACTGAAGCTTTCTTT	CASFSTPNTEAFF
TRBV29-1	few	TRBD1	TRBJ2-1	TGCAGCGTTGGCCGACAGGGGGCTGAGCAGTTCTTC	CSVGRQGAEQFF
TRBV5-8	few	TRBD2	TRBJ2-2	TGTGCCAGCAGAAGAGCCACCGGGACTAGAACCGGGGAGCTGTTTTTT	CASRRATGTRTGELFF
TRBV18	.	.	TRBJ1-2	TGTGCCAGCTCAGTGGCGAGGTCCACGAACTATGGCTACACCTTC	CASSVARSTNYGYTF
TRBV9	.	TRBD1	TRBJ1-2	TGTGCCAGCAGCGTAGACCCCGGACAGGGGTACTATGGCTACCCCTTC	CASSVDPGQGYYGYPF
TRBV19	once	TRBD1	TRBJ2-1	TGTGCCAGTAGCTCAGGGGGCGTCAGGGGCTATGAGCAGTTCTTC	CASSSGGVRGYEQFF
TRBV25-1	.	.	TRBJ2-7	TGTGCCAGCAGTGCCCGGACTCTTCTCGGCGAGCAGTACTTC	CASSARTLLGEQYF
TRBV5-5	.	TRBD1	TRBJ2-2	TGTGCCAGCACCAATCGACAGGGAAGGGACGGGGAGCTGTTTTTT	CASTNRQGRDGELFF
TRBV28	.	.	TRBJ1-2	TGTGCCAGCAGTTTGGGGGGGCGTCGCTATGGCTACACCTTC	CASSLGGRRYGYTF
TRBV6-6	.	.	TRBJ2-2	TGTGCCAGCAGTGACGGACTTTCGAACACCGGGGAGCTGTTTTTT	CASSDGLSNTGELFF
TRBV18	.	.	TRBJ2-3	TGTGCCAGCTCACCGGCGTTGCGGGCAGATACGCAGTATTTT	CASSPALRADTQYF
TRBV19	.	TRBD2	TRBJ2-2	TGTGCCAGTAGTATCGGGTCGGGAGGTCGCACCGGGGAGCTGTTTTTT	CASSIGSGGRTGELFF
TRBV28	.	.	TRBJ1-1	TGTGCCAGCAGCATGGATGGGCTCCTCGGAGCTTTCTTT	CASSMDGLLGAFF